Listed below are T cell receptor beta chains from one sample, sequenced in a study of cytomegalovirus exposure and HLA in healthy donors. This table comes from immunoSEQ multiplex PCR, and its TCRdb copy is limited to in-frame clones, with some not included. Here the sample spans under 85,000 clones, around three quarters being singletons. The sample consisted of PBMCs. Receptors originate from a woman under 40 in good health and CMV-seronegative. Both conserved end residues are part of each CDR3. The D gene is left open where the match is weak. The size entry is marked missing in some rows and otherwise reads once, few, many or a size class.

>TRBV9|-|TRBJ2-1|TRBD2
CASSETSGIYNEQFF
TGTGCCAGCAGCGAAACTAGCGGGATCTACAATGAGCAGTTCTTC
>TRBV6-6|-|TRBJ2-7|-
CASSPQDRTGQYF
TGTGCCAGCAGTCCCCAAGACAGGACGGGCCAGTACTTC
>TRBV29-1|-|TRBJ2-2|TRBD2
CSVRRIPPGLAYTGELFF
TGCAGCGTTCGACGAATACCCCCGGGACTAGCATACACCGGGGAGCTGTTTTTT
>TRBV25-1|-|TRBJ1-2|-
CASSVGVGLNYGYTF
TGTGCCAGCAGTGTGGGGGTCGGACTAAACTATGGCTACACCTTC
>TRBV5-1|-|TRBJ2-7|TRBD1
CASSSRDRDYEQYF
TGCGCCAGCAGCTCCCGGGACAGGGACTACGAGCAGTACTTC
>TRBV5-1|-|TRBJ2-7|TRBD2
CASRNSGGIGSYEQYF
TGCGCCAGCAGGAATAGCGGGGGGATTGGCTCCTACGAGCAGTACTTC
>TRBV6-6|-|TRBJ2-5|TRBD2
CASSSAGGPQETQYF
TGTGCCAGCAGTTCTGCGGGAGGACCCCAAGAGACCCAGTACTTC
>TRBV7-5|-|TRBJ1-1|-
CVRSADFWGDTEAFF
TGTGTCAGAAGCGCGGACTTTTGGGGGGACACTGAAGCTTTCTTT
>TRBV10-2|-|TRBJ2-7|TRBD1
CASRDGTGSIYEQYF
TGCGCCAGCAGAGATGGGACAGGGAGTATATACGAGCAGTACTTC
>TRBV5-1|-|TRBJ1-2|TRBD1
CASSLTGQGSSGYTF
TGCGCCAGCAGCTTAACCGGACAGGGAAGCTCTGGCTACACCTTC
>TRBV6-5|-|TRBJ1-1|TRBD1
CASSLSTGGQLTEAFF
TGTGCCAGCAGTTTATCGACAGGGGGACAATTGACTGAAGCTTTCTTT
>TRBV4-3|once|TRBJ2-5|-
CASTQHNNLGETQYF
TGCGCCAGCACCCAGCACAACAACCTCGGGGAGACCCAGTACTTC
>TRBV7-9|-|TRBJ1-2|TRBD1
CASSLQGADYGYTF
TGTGCCAGCAGTTTACAGGGGGCCGACTATGGCTACACCTTC
>TRBV6-6|-|TRBJ2-2|TRBD1
CASSSRGPATGELFF
TGTGCCAGCAGTTCGAGGGGGCCGGCGACCGGGGAGCTGTTTTTT
>TRBV15|-|TRBJ1-2|TRBD1
CATSRDPDRGSGYTF
TGTGCCACCAGCAGAGACCCGGACAGGGGTAGTGGCTACACCTTC
>TRBV6-1|-|TRBJ1-1|-
CASSVRGAFRNTEAFF
TGTGCCAGCAGTGTGCGGGGGGCGTTTCGGAACACTGAAGCTTTCTTT
>TRBV30|-|TRBJ2-3|-
CAWSGGAGTDTQYF
TGTGCCTGGAGTGGGGGAGCCGGCACAGATACGCAGTATTTT
>TRBV30|once|TRBJ1-2|-
CAWSLRYGYTF
TGTGCCTGGAGTCTGAGGTATGGCTACACCTTC
>TRBV4-1|-|TRBJ2-7|-
CASSQEGSSRGYEQYF
TGCGCCAGCAGCCAAGAGGGATCTTCGCGGGGCTACGAGCAGTACTTC
>TRBV7-2|once|TRBJ2-7|TRBD2
CASSSMGGNAYEQYF
TGTGCCAGCAGCTCCATGGGGGGGAACGCCTACGAGCAGTACTTC
>TRBV30|-|TRBJ1-5|-
CAWSGSGNQPQHF
TGTGCCTGGAGTGGGAGCGGCAATCAGCCCCAGCATTTT
>TRBV4-1|few|TRBJ2-1|-
CASSQDGRGYEQFF
TGCGCCAGCAGCCAAGATGGTCGAGGGTATGAGCAGTTCTTC
>TRBV4-1|-|TRBJ2-5|TRBD1
CASSQVGQGKRETQYF
TGCGCCAGCAGCCAAGTGGGACAGGGAAAGCGAGAGACCCAGTACTTC
>TRBV7-2|-|TRBJ2-7|-
CASSLGSGGSYEQYF
TGTGCCAGCAGCTTAGGGAGTGGGGGCAGTTACGAGCAGTACTTC
>TRBV23-1|-|TRBJ1-1|-
CASSRFVERTEAFF
TGCGCCAGCAGTCGGTTCGTAGAGAGGACTGAAGCTTTCTTT
>TRBV9|-|TRBJ2-5|-
CASSPNRAETQYF
TGTGCCAGCAGCCCCAACAGGGCAGAGACCCAGTACTTC
>TRBV2|-|TRBJ1-2|-
CASSEAIYGYTF
TGTGCCAGCAGTGAAGCTATCTATGGCTACACCTTC
>TRBV10-2|-|TRBJ2-6|-
CASGAEPYSGANVLTF
TGCGCCAGCGGGGCGGAACCTTACTCTGGGGCCAACGTCCTGACTTTC
>TRBV6-5|-|TRBJ1-4|-
CASSYDSNEKLFF
TGTGCCAGCAGTTATGACAGTAATGAAAAACTGTTTTTT
>TRBV30|-|TRBJ2-5|TRBD2
CAWCLGTSGTQETQYF
TGTGCCTGGTGCCTCGGGACTAGCGGGACTCAAGAGACCCAGTACTTC
>TRBV6-5|-|TRBJ1-4|-
CASSSSRGDEKLFF
TGTGCCAGCAGTTCCTCCCGGGGGGATGAAAAACTGTTTTTT
>TRBV4-3|-|TRBJ2-5|TRBD2
CASSPLRTSGSDETQYF
TGCGCCAGCAGCCCGCTGAGGACTAGCGGGAGTGATGAGACCCAGTACTTC
>TRBV2|-|TRBJ1-1|-
CASSDQGIMNTEAFF
TGTGCCAGCAGTGACCAGGGGATTATGAACACTGAAGCTTTCTTT
>TRBV27|once|TRBJ1-1|-
CASRPGQTNTEAFF
TGTGCCAGCAGGCCAGGACAGACTAACACTGAAGCTTTCTTT
>TRBV7-9|once|TRBJ2-7|TRBD2
CASSSVSSGLYEQYF
TGTGCCAGCAGCTCAGTCTCTAGCGGACTCTACGAGCAGTACTTC
>TRBV4-2|-|TRBJ2-7|TRBD1
CASSLGYRDRGLPGYEQYF
TGTGCCAGCAGCCTCGGCTACCGGGACAGGGGGCTTCCAGGCTACGAGCAGTACTTC
>TRBV29-1|-|TRBJ2-7|TRBD2
CSGTSGHSYEQYF
TGCAGCGGTACTAGCGGCCACTCCTACGAGCAGTACTTC
>TRBV19|-|TRBJ1-6|-
CASSISARLKALHF
TGTGCCAGTAGTATCTCTGCCCGACTCAAAGCCCTCCACTTT
>TRBV6-5|few|TRBJ1-2|TRBD1
CASSGTGLLGYTF
TGTGCCAGCAGCGGGACAGGGCTTCTTGGCTACACCTTC
>TRBV5-4|-|TRBJ2-5|-
CASSPGTEETQYF
TGTGCCAGCAGCCCCGGGACTGAAGAGACCCAGTACTTC
>TRBV5-4|-|TRBJ1-2|-
CASSSTAYGYTF
TGTGCCAGCAGCTCGACAGCCTATGGCTACACCTTC
>TRBV7-8|-|TRBJ2-7|TRBD1
CASSTYPGQGANEQYF
TGTGCCAGCAGCACGTACCCGGGACAGGGGGCGAATGAGCAGTACTTC
>TRBV11-3|medium-sized|TRBJ2-1|TRBD2
CASSLGLAGGNEQFF
TGTGCCAGCAGCTTAGGACTAGCGGGAGGCAATGAGCAGTTCTTC
>TRBV5-4|-|TRBJ1-1|-
CASSPGGTEAFF
TGTGCCAGCAGCCCCGGGGGCACTGAAGCTTTCTTT
>TRBV7-3|-|TRBJ1-1|-
CASSPLAGVTEAFF
TGTGCCAGCAGCCCACTGGCAGGTGTCACTGAAGCTTTCTTT
>TRBV30|few|TRBJ2-2|TRBD2
CAWSALAGGGELFF
TGTGCCTGGAGTGCGCTAGCGGGAGGGGGGGAGCTGTTTTTT
>TRBV30|-|TRBJ1-2|-
CAWMGGDGYTF
TGTGCCTGGATGGGAGGGGATGGCTACACCTTC
>TRBV11-2|-|TRBJ1-6|TRBD1
CASSEGDRENSPLHF
TGTGCCAGCAGCGAGGGGGACAGGGAGAATTCACCCCTCCACTTT
>TRBV30|-|TRBJ2-1|TRBD2
CAWSVGLAGNNEQFF
TGTGCCTGGAGTGTGGGACTAGCGGGAAACAATGAGCAGTTCTTC
>TRBV28|-|TRBJ2-7|-
CASRTSRSYEQYF
TGTGCCAGCAGAACTTCTCGATCCTACGAGCAGTACTTC
>TRBV5-1|once|TRBJ1-1|-
CASSRGYGEGTEAFF
TGCGCCAGCAGCCGGGGATATGGGGAGGGGACTGAAGCTTTCTTT
>TRBV27|once|TRBJ1-6|TRBD1
CASSFGGGGSAPLHF
TGTGCCAGCAGTTTCGGAGGGGGCGGTTCGGCACCCCTCCACTTT
>TRBV29-1|-|TRBJ1-4|TRBD1
CSVVGTGGEKLFF
TGCAGCGTTGTCGGGACAGGGGGTGAAAAACTGTTTTTT
>TRBV6-5|-|TRBJ2-7|-
CASSGGGAPYEQYF
TGTGCCAGCAGTGGAGGGGGGGCCCCCTACGAGCAGTACTTC
>TRBV7-2|-|TRBJ1-2|TRBD1
CASSFGDRGNGYTF
TGTGCCAGCAGCTTTGGGGACAGGGGGAATGGCTACACCTTC
>TRBV30|-|TRBJ2-7|TRBD2
CAWSVPAGEQYF
TGTGCCTGGAGTGTACCAGCGGGAGAGCAGTACTTC
>TRBV14|-|TRBJ1-5|-
CASSRYRDGQPQHF
TGTGCCAGCAGCCGGTACAGGGATGGTCAGCCCCAGCATTTT
>TRBV7-6|-|TRBJ2-5|TRBD1
CASSGTGPQETQYF
TGTGCCAGCAGCGGGACAGGGCCCCAAGAGACCCAGTACTTC